What follows are 21 T cell receptor beta chains derived from one specimen sequenced in a study of blood T cell repertoires in COVID-19. The protocol was immunoSEQ multiplex PCR, while the TCRdb copy is restricted to in-frame clones and leaves out a portion. The sample consists of about 280,000 clones, over 75% of them appearing once. The sequenced sample was peripheral blood. The receptors stem from a man younger than 30 with active or convalescent COVID-19.

The chain is built from TRBV6-1 and TRBJ1-1; perhaps TRBD1 as D (6 bases). The V end lost 3 bases, the J end lost 5 bases, and 13 bases lay between the germline ends. CDR3 length: 14 residues. CDR1 and CDR2 (germline): MNHNS, SASEGT. CDR3 nucleotide sequence: TGTGCCAGCAGTGACTCGGGGGGGCCGACTGAAGCTTTCTTT. Translated: CASSDSGGPTEAFF.

The chain joins TRBV11-2 to TRBJ2-3; no clear D. Per germline, CDR1 SGHAT and CDR2 FQNNGV. Trimming removed 1 base at V and 4 bases at J, with 9 bases between. The length of the CDR3 is 14 residues. The CDR3 nucleotides read TGTGCCAGCAGCTTAGCTCGCATAGCAGATACGCAGTATTTT. As protein: CASSLARIADTQYF.

The gene calls are TRBV6-4 and TRBJ2-1, with TRBD1 matching over 9 bases. The CDR3 has 15 residues. The J segment lost 6 bases and the V segment lost 6 bases, leaving 9 bases of the junction unmatched. Germline CDR1 MRHNA, CDR2 SNTAGT. The CDR3 protein is CASSQGQGSSNEQFF. The CDR3 DNA reads TGTGCCAGCAGCCAAGGACAGGGGAGTTCCAATGAGCAGTTCTTC.

This chain's CDR3 is CASSNVGLNTEAFF. As DNA, the CDR3 is TGTGCCAGCAGTAATGTGGGCCTGAACACTGAAGCTTTCTTT. The V gene is TRBV9, the J gene TRBJ1-1; D unclear. The CDR3 totals 14 residues. Germline CDR1 reads SGDLS; CDR2 reads YYNGEE. The V gene lost 5 bases and the J gene lost 0 bases, with 11 bases spanning the gap.

The chain links TRBV10-3 to TRBJ2-1, with TRBD1 matching 12 bases. Germline V gene lookup returns CDR1 ENHRY and CDR2 SYGVKD. The J segment lost 10 bases and the V segment lost 6 bases, leaving 13 bases of the junction unmatched. The CDR3 spans 16 residues. As DNA, the CDR3 is TGTGCCATCAGGGACTCCGGGACAGGGGGCAGTTTCGAGCAGTTCTTC. As protein: CAIRDSGTGGSFEQFF.

CDR3 loop: CASNQGMGTEAFF. The CDR3 region has the DNA TGTGCCAGCAATCAGGGAATGGGAACTGAAGCTTTCTTT. The chain employs TRBV2 and TRBJ1-1; possible D gene TRBD1, 5 bases. CDR3 length equals 13 residues. Trimming removed 7 bases from V and 5 bases from J, with 14 bases in between. From germline, CDR1 is SNHLY and CDR2 FYNNEI.

This chain uses TRBV12-5 with TRBJ1-2; D remains unclear. This CDR3 comprises 14 residues. Germline loops: CDR1 LGHNT, CDR2 FRNRAP. V gave up 2 bases and J gave up 4 bases, with 11 bases separating them. The CDR3 DNA sequence: TGTGCTAGTGGTTTGCAGGATGGAACCTATGGCTACACCTTC. Translating it yields CASGLQDGTYGYTF. The full variable domain, with the rest looked up from reference TRBV12-5 and TRBJ1-2, is DARVTQTPRHKVTEMGQEVTMRCQPILGHNTVFWYRQTMMQGLELLAYFRNRAPLDDSGMPKDRFSAEMPDATLATLKIQPSEPRDSAVYFCASGLQDGTYGYTFGSGTRLTVV.

This clone was recorded a few times. The genes are TRBV5-5 and TRBJ2-2; D gene uncertain. The ends were cut back, 4 bases at V and 4 bases at J, with 14 bases in the middle. The CDR3 length is 15 residues. Germline V CDR1 and CDR2: SGHKS, YYEKEE (reference sequence). DNA for the CDR3: TGTGCCAGCAGCGTGCCCGGAGCGAGCACCGGGGAGCTGTTTTTT. Translation: CASSVPGASTGELFF.

J is TRBJ1-2 and V is TRBV6-5; no clear D gene. The CDR3 is 14 residues long. Germline CDR1 reads MNHEY; CDR2 reads SVGAGI. V lost 0 bases to trimming and J lost 6 bases, with 11 bases between them. The CDR3 DNA follows: TGTGCCAGCAGTTACTCATCGAACGGAGATGGCTACACCTTC. Amino acids: CASSYSSNGDGYTF.

The DNA of the CDR3 is TGCGCCAGCAGCCAAGTTTTAATGTTGTCAGGTGAAGCTTTCTTT. It codes for CASSQVLMLSGEAFF. The rearrangement links TRBV4-1 to TRBJ1-1; no firm D call. V lost 1 base and J 7 bases, leaving 16 bases between the germline ends. This CDR3 has 15 amino acids. CDR1 is MGHRA, CDR2 YSYEKL, per germline.

The rearrangement joins TRBV5-1 to TRBJ1-4; the D gene is possibly TRBD1 (6 bases). The V end was cut by 4 bases, the J end by 0 bases, with 13 bases between. There are 16 residues in the CDR3. Germline assignment: CDR1 SGHRS and CDR2 YFSETQ. Here the CDR3 DNA reads TGCGCCAGCAGCGAAAGACAGGATGCAACTAATGAAAAACTGTTTTTT. Amino acid sequence: CASSERQDATNEKLFF.

The chain recombines TRBV5-8 with TRBJ1-2, with D unclear. The length of the CDR3 is 12 residues. Trimming took off 3 bases at V and 5 bases at J, with 8 bases between the two ends. Germline V lookup: CDR1 SGHTS, CDR2 YDEGEE. In DNA form, the CDR3 reads TGTGCCAGCAGCTCCTCGAGTTATGGCTACACCTTC. This codes for CASSSSSYGYTF.

The rearrangement uses TRBV19 and TRBJ1-3; D is unclear. The germline V gene has CDR1 LNHDA and CDR2 SQIVND (reference sequence). The CDR3 has 15 residues. V lost 7 bases to trimming and J lost 2 bases, with 15 bases between them. The CDR3 region is CASTFYEGPGNTIYF. CDR3 coding DNA: TGTGCCAGTACCTTTTACGAGGGTCCTGGAAACACCATATATTTT. Using reference TRBV19 and TRBJ1-3 for the parts outside the CDR3, the full variable domain is DGGITQSPKYLFRKEGQNVTLSCEQNLNHDAMYWYRQDPGQGLRLIYYSQIVNDFQKGDIAEGYSVSREKKESFPLTVTSAQKNPTAFYLCASTFYEGPGNTIYFGEGSWLTVV.

This clone came up once. The sample has other DNA sequences that encode this CDR3 too. This chain connects TRBV12-3 or TRBV12-4 to TRBJ1-1; D gene uncertain. The V and J ends lost 3 bases and 7 bases respectively, with 6 bases between them. The CDR3 sequence is 11 residues long. The CDR3 loop is CASSFGLEAFF. The CDR3 region has the DNA TGTGCCAGCAGTTTCGGACTTGAAGCTTTCTTT.

The rearrangement uses TRBV27 and TRBJ1-1, with a possible D match to TRBD1 (6 bases). This CDR3 has 17 amino acids. V was pared by 1 base and J by 4 bases, with 19 bases between. Germline CDR1 MNHEY, CDR2 SMNVEV (reference sequence). CDR3 bases: TGTGCCAGCAGTTTATTATTCCGGGGGGCGCGTGGCACTGAAGCTTTCTTT. Translated, it gives CASSLLFRGARGTEAFF.

The V call is TRBV2, the J call TRBJ2-3; 8 nucleotides align to TRBD1. V dropped 5 bases and J dropped 4; count of bases not matched to a gene: 8. CDR1 is SNHLY and CDR2 is FYNNEI in the germline V gene. This CDR3 region has 15 residues. As DNA, the CDR3 is TGTGCCAGCAGTCCTCAGGGGGCATCGGCAGATACGCAGTATTTT. It specifies CASSPQGASADTQYF.

This chain joins TRBV10-2 and TRBJ2-1; weak D call: TRBD2 (6 bases). The CDR3 contains 16 residues. The germline CDR1 and CDR2 sequences are WSHSY and SAAADI. The V end lost 2 bases, the J end lost 1 base, and 12 bases lay between the germline ends. The CDR3: CASSEEEGPSYNEQFF. In DNA form, the CDR3 reads TGCGCCAGCAGTGAGGAGGAGGGGCCGTCCTACAATGAGCAGTTCTTC.

The chain carries TRBV2 and TRBJ1-4; TRBD1 matches 7 bases. Germline loops: CDR1 SNHLY, CDR2 FYNNEI. The V gene end was trimmed by 4 bases and the J gene end by 8 bases; junction bases not matched to a gene: 4. The CDR3 is 13 residues long. Written as DNA, the CDR3 is TGTGCCAGCAGTGTGAGCAGGGGGGAAAAACTGTTTTTT. This codes for CASSVSRGEKLFF.

The chain recombines TRBV12-3 or TRBV12-4 with TRBJ1-4; unclear D gene. V was trimmed by 6 bases and J by 4 bases, leaving 9 bases between them. The CDR3 is 13 amino acids. DNA of the CDR3: TGTGCCAGCAGACAAGACATTAATGAAAAACTGTTTTTT. Its translation: CASRQDINEKLFF.

The chain has TRBV7-6 and TRBJ2-7, with 12 nucleotides matching TRBD2. Germline V gives CDR1 SGHVS, CDR2 FNYEAQ. The CDR3 spans 14 residues. V lost 5 bases to trimming and J lost 4 bases; unmatched junction nucleotides: 3. The CDR3 sequence is CASSPGTSGYEQYF. For the CDR3, the DNA is TGTGCCAGCAGCCCTGGGACTAGCGGGTACGAGCAGTACTTC.

CDR3 sequence reads: CSVGSSLNTEAFF. The CDR3 region has the DNA TGCAGCGTTGGTAGCAGCTTGAACACTGAAGCTTTCTTT. The V gene is TRBV29-1, the J gene TRBJ1-1, with no clear D. CDR3 length: 13 residues. CDR1 is SQVTM and CDR2 is ANQGSEA in the germline V gene. V was clipped by 4 bases and J by 0 bases, with 9 bases between them.